Below, 22 T cell receptor beta chains from the same sample are listed, as sequenced in a study of T cell responses to AZD1222 COVID-19 vaccine (dated by TCRdb to the early 2020s). The label giving this sample's time point can be read as: about 28 days (+/-7) after the second vaccine dose. Preparation of the library involved the immunoSEQ multiplex PCR assay. Held by TCRdb, this immuneACCESS table contains in-frame sequences only and omits some clones. Under half of the omission traces to an unresolved V gene where checked; the cause of the rest is unknown. The sample data list 150,000 to 200,000 clones, and 92% of these were observed just once. The ten largest make up approximately 1.3% of the sample. This specimen was peripheral blood, taken 28 days after the second AZD1222 dose. These receptors all stem from an adult who received the AZD1222 COVID-19 vaccine.

J is TRBJ2-6 and V is TRBV18; D is unclear. Trimming took 6 bases from V and 0 from J, leaving 12 bases between them. The length of the CDR3 is 16 residues. Germline CDR1 KGHSH, CDR2 LQKENI. CDR3 protein: CASSNHWISGANVLTF. Written as DNA, the CDR3 is TGTGCCAGCTCGAACCATTGGATCTCTGGGGCCAACGTCCTGACTTTC.

The chain combines TRBV5-1 with TRBJ1-2; perhaps TRBD1 as D (5 bases). V was cut by 4 bases and J by 5 bases, with 15 bases left in between. Per germline, CDR1 SGHRS and CDR2 YFSETQ. The CDR3 is 14 residues long. In DNA form, the CDR3 reads TGCGCCAGCAGCCTGGACACACTAGGGTATGGCTACACCTTC. Residues: CASSLDTLGYGYTF.

The J gene is TRBJ1-2, the V gene TRBV12-3 or TRBV12-4; TRBD1 matches at 10 bases. J gave up 8 bases and V 6 bases, and 6 bases lay outside the gene matches. The CDR3 runs to 13 residues. The CDR3 protein is CASSHGTGDGYTF. The CDR3 DNA follows: TGTGCCAGCAGCCATGGGACAGGGGACGGCTACACCTTC.

The chain is built from TRBV28 and TRBJ2-3, with D perhaps TRBD2 (6 bases). Trimming left V 6 bases short and J 3 bases short, with 16 bases between. Per the germline V gene, CDR1 is MDHEN and CDR2 is SYDVKM. The CDR3 length is 15 residues. This CDR3 reads CASSLQGRGTDTQYF. CDR3 bases: TGTGCCAGCAGCCTTCAGGGACGGGGGACAGATACGCAGTATTTT.

V is TRBV5-1 and J is TRBJ2-1, with 7 positions matching TRBD1. The V gene's germline CDR1 is SGHRS and CDR2 YFSETQ. V lost 0 bases and J lost 4; bases outside the gene matches: 4. This CDR3 is built from 15 residues. CDR3 in amino acids: CASSLGGQEYNEQFF. CDR3 nucleotides: TGCGCCAGCAGCTTGGGAGGACAGGAGTACAATGAGCAGTTCTTC.

The J gene is TRBJ1-4, the V gene TRBV5-6; TRBD1 agrees at 10 bases. CDR1 is SGHDT, CDR2 YYEEEE, per germline. The CDR3 covers 14 residues. V was pared by 4 bases and J by 8 bases, with 5 bases of the junction left unmatched. DNA for the CDR3: TGTGCCAGCAGCCAGGACAGGGGGGTAGAAAAACTGTTTTTT. Its translation is CASSQDRGVEKLFF. The variable domain in full, completed from reference TRBV5-6 and TRBJ1-4, reads DAGVTQSPTHLIKTRGQQVTLRCSPKSGHDTVSWYQQALGQGPQFIFQYYEEEERQRGNFPDRFSGHQFPNYSSELNVNALLLGDSALYLCASSQDRGVEKLFFGSGTQLSVL.

This sequence joins TRBV19 and TRBJ2-1; D is uncertain. The CDR3 is 14 residues long. The V end lost 5 bases, the J end lost 5 bases, and 13 bases lay between the germline ends. The germline gives CDR1 LNHDA, CDR2 SQIVND (reference sequence). The CDR3 sequence: CASSLWDLDNEQFF. The CDR3 nucleotides read TGTGCCAGTAGTTTGTGGGATCTCGACAATGAGCAGTTCTTC. Complete variable domain (other parts from reference TRBV19 and TRBJ2-1): DGGITQSPKYLFRKEGQNVTLSCEQNLNHDAMYWYRQDPGQGLRLIYYSQIVNDFQKGDIAEGYSVSREKKESFPLTVTSAQKNPTAFYLCASSLWDLDNEQFFGPGTRLTVL.

The V call is TRBV3-1 (or the pseudogene TRBV3-2), the J call TRBJ1-2; 7 nucleotides line up with TRBD1. Germline loops: CDR1 LGHDT, CDR2 YNNKEL (reference sequence). This CDR3 contains 15 residues. V shed 0 bases and J 5 bases; nucleotides not matched to a gene: 6. The CDR3 bases are TGTGCCAGCAGCCAAGATGCCTCCAGGGGGTATGGCTACACCTTC. Translating it yields CASSQDASRGYGYTF.

The V call is TRBV29-1, the J call TRBJ2-1; D gene ambiguous. The CDR3 is 13 residues long. From germline, CDR1 is SQVTM and CDR2 ANQGSEA. The V end lost 6 bases, the J end lost 0 bases, and 9 bases lay between the germline ends. CDR3 DNA: TGCAGCGTGCCCCTCAGCTCCTACAATGAGCAGTTCTTC. It translates to CSVPLSSYNEQFF.

The gene calls are TRBV2 and TRBJ1-4; D unresolved. CDR3 size: 14 residues. The V gene lost 4 bases and the J gene lost 8 bases, with 14 bases spanning the gap. Germline CDR1 reads SNHLY; CDR2 reads FYNNEI. The CDR3 is CASSGVSAGEKLFF. The DNA of the CDR3 is TGTGCCAGCAGTGGGGTCTCGGCGGGGGAAAAACTGTTTTTT.

V and J are TRBV4-2 and TRBJ2-7, with 10 bases aligning to TRBD2. V lost 2 bases, J lost 0 bases, and 4 bases stayed unmatched. This CDR3 region has 16 residues. Germline CDR1 reads LGHNA; CDR2 reads YNFKEQ. The CDR3 DNA reads TGTGCCAGCAGCCAACCGGGACTAGCGACCTCCTACGAGCAGTACTTC. It yields the protein CASSQPGLATSYEQYF.

The V and J genes are TRBV7-6 and TRBJ1-3; D uncertain. Germline CDR1 SGHVS, CDR2 FNYEAQ. V lost 1 base and J lost 0, with 10 bases in between. The CDR3 is 16 amino acids. This CDR3 is CASSLVSGYSGNTIYF. The CDR3 nucleotides are TGTGCCAGCAGCTTAGTCTCGGGGTACTCTGGAAACACCATATATTTT.

J is TRBJ2-1 and V is TRBV13; D is unresolved. Trimming took off 2 bases at V and 1 base at J, with 3 bases between the two ends. This CDR3 is built from 13 residues. Germline values: CDR1 PRHDT, CDR2 FYEKMQ (reference sequence). CDR3 in DNA: TGTGCCAGCAGCTTACGTTCCTACAATGAGCAGTTCTTC. Protein product: CASSLRSYNEQFF.

The chain links TRBV13 to TRBJ1-1, with a tentative D call TRBD1 (6 bases). The V gene lost 5 bases and the J gene lost 0 bases, with 10 bases spanning the gap. Germline loops: CDR1 PRHDT, CDR2 FYEKMQ (reference sequence). The CDR3 runs to 14 residues. CDR3 sequence (DNA): TGTGCCAGCAGCGCGACAGGAATGAACACTGAAGCTTTCTTT. Translation gives CASSATGMNTEAFF.

This chain connects TRBV28 to TRBJ1-3; D is uncertain. This CDR3 region has 14 residues. Trimming took 6 bases from V and 0 from J, leaving 9 bases between them. Germline CDR1 reads MDHEN; CDR2 reads SYDVKM. The CDR3 bases are TGTGCCAGCAGGCCGACTCTCTCTGGAAACACCATATATTTT. Its translation is CASRPTLSGNTIYF.

The chain couples TRBV6-6 to TRBJ1-5, with 7 positions matching TRBD1. This CDR3 region has 15 residues. CDR1 is MNHNY, CDR2 SVGAGI, per germline (reference sequence). Germline trimming cut 6 bases from V and 2 bases from J; bases unmatched to any gene: 7. The CDR3 loop reads CASRLDRVGNQPQHF. DNA for the CDR3: TGTGCCAGCAGACTCGACAGGGTCGGCAATCAGCCCCAGCATTTT.

The sample holds one count of this clone. The CDR3 reads CSVDSGYRRASQETQYF. As DNA, the CDR3 is TGCAGCGTTGATTCAGGGTACCGGAGGGCCTCACAAGAGACCCAGTACTTC. The chain carries TRBV29-1 and TRBJ2-5; weak D call: TRBD2 (6 bases). The CDR3 is 17 residues long. V lost 3 bases to trimming and J lost 2 bases, with 22 bases between them. Per germline, CDR1 SQVTM and CDR2 ANQGSEA. Variable domain in full (rest from reference TRBV29-1 and TRBJ2-5): SAVISQKPSRDICQRGTSLTIQCQVDSQVTMMFWYRQQPGQSLTLIATANQGSEATYESGFVIDKFPISRPNLTFSTLTVSNMSPEDSSIYLCSVDSGYRRASQETQYFGPGTRLLVL.

This clone was found once. This rearrangement joins TRBV5-1 to TRBJ2-7; 10 bases are a match to TRBD2. There are 15 residues in the CDR3. V lost 2 bases and J lost 2; bases outside the gene matches: 4. The germline V gene has CDR1 SGHRS and CDR2 YFSETQ. The CDR3 sequence: CASSFSGGSTYEQYF. In DNA form, the CDR3 reads TGCGCCAGCAGCTTTAGCGGGGGGAGCACCTACGAGCAGTACTTC.

The count of this clone is one. The V call is TRBV7-9, the J call TRBJ1-1; D gene unclear. Trimming pared 5 bases from V and 0 bases from J, leaving 19 bases between. There are 17 residues in the CDR3. Germline V lookup: CDR1 SEHNR, CDR2 FQNEAQ (reference sequence). CDR3 coding DNA: TGTGCCAGCAGCCCCCCCGGCCCCTTGCCCCTGAACACTGAAGCTTTCTTT. Translating gives CASSPPGPLPLNTEAFF.

This chain joins TRBV5-1 and TRBJ1-6; weak D call: TRBD1 (5 bases). V gave up 5 bases and J gave up 8 bases, with 14 bases separating them. The length of the CDR3 is 14 residues. The V gene's germline CDR1 is SGHRS and CDR2 YFSETQ. This chain's CDR3 is CASSGGREDSPLHF. The CDR3 nucleotides read TGCGCCAGCAGTGGTGGCAGGGAAGATTCACCCCTCCACTTT.

V usage is TRBV19 and J usage is TRBJ1-4; D remains unclear. Germline V lookup: CDR1 LNHDA, CDR2 SQIVND (reference sequence). V dropped 4 bases and J dropped 2 bases, with 20 bases sitting between them. CDR3 size: 18 residues. This CDR3 reads CASSTRRSYPWTNEKLFF. The CDR3 DNA reads TGTGCCAGTAGTACTCGGAGGAGCTACCCGTGGACTAATGAAAAACTGTTTTTT.

The V call is TRBV7-9, the J call TRBJ1-5; D ambiguous. Looked up from germline, CDR1 is SEHNR and CDR2 is FQNEAQ (reference sequence). The CDR3 is 12 amino acids. V was clipped by 1 base and J by 5 bases, with 3 bases between them. The DNA of the CDR3 is TGTGCCAGCAGCTTAGGTTATCAGCCCCAGCATTTT. Translation gives CASSLGYQPQHF.